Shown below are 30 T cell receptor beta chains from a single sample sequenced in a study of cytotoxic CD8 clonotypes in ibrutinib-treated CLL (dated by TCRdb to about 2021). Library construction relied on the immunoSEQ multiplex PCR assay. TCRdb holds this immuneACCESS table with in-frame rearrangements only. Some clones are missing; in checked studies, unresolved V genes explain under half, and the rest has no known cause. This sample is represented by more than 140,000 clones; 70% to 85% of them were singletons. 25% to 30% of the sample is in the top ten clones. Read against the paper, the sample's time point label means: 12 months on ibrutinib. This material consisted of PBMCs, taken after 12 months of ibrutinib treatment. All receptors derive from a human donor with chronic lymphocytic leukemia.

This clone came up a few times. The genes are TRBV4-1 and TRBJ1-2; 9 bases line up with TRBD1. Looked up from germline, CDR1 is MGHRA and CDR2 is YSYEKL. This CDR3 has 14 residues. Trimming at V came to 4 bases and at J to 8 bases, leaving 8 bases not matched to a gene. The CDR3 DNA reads TGCGCCAGCAGCCGGACAGGGGATGTGAGCGGCTACACCTTC. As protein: CASSRTGDVSGYTF.

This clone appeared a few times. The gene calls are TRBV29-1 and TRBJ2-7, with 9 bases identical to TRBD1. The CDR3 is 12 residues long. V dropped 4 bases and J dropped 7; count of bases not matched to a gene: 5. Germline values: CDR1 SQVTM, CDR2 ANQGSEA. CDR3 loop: CSVGQGEGEQYF. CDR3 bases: TGCAGCGTTGGACAGGGGGAGGGAGAGCAGTACTTC.

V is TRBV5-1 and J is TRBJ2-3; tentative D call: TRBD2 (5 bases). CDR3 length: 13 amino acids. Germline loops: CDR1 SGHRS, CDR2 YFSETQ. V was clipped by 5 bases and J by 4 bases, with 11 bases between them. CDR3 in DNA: TGCGCCAGCAGGCTCCGGGAAGCAGATACGCAGTATTTT. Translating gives CASRLREADTQYF.

CDR3 sequence: CASSLSVREVYTEAFF. The CDR3 DNA reads TGTGCCAGCAGCTTGAGTGTCAGGGAGGTCTACACTGAAGCTTTCTTT. The chain has TRBV5-6 and TRBJ1-1, with TRBD1 as a possible D gene (5 bases). Trimming left V 1 base short and J 3 bases short, with 16 bases between. This CDR3 contains 16 residues. Per the germline V gene, CDR1 is SGHDT and CDR2 is YYEEEE.

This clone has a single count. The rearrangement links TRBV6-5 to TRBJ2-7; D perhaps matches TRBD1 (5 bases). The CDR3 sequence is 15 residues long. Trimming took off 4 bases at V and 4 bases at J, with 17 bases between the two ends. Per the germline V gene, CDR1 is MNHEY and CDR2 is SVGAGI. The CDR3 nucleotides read TGTGCCAGCAGTTCCCCCGCCGGACATAGATACGAGCAGTACTTC. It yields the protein CASSSPAGHRYEQYF.

This chain's CDR3 is CASSPDGTERDRQFF. The CDR3 bases are TGTGCCAGCTCACCAGACGGGACAGAGAGGGACCGTCAGTTCTTC. The V call is TRBV18, the J call TRBJ2-1; 7 nucleotides match TRBD1. The CDR3 totals 15 residues. J lost 13 bases, V lost 2 bases, and 14 bases had no gene match. Looked up from germline, CDR1 is KGHSH and CDR2 is LQKENI.

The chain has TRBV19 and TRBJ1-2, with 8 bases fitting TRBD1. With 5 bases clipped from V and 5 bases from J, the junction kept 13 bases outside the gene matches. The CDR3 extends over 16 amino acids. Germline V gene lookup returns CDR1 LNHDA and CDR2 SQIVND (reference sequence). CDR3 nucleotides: TGTGCCAGTAGTCTCGCGAGGGACAGGACCTCGTATGGCTACACCTTC. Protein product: CASSLARDRTSYGYTF.

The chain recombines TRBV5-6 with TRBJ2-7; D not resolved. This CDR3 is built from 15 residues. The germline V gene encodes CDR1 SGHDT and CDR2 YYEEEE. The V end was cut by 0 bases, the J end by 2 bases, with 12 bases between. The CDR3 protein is CASSLVPAAAYEQYF. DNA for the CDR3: TGTGCCAGCAGCTTGGTTCCTGCCGCTGCCTACGAGCAGTACTTC.

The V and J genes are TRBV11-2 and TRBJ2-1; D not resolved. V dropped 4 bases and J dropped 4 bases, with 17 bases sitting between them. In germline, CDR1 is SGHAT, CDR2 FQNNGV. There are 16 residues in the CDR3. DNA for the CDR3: TGTGCCAGCAGCTCCCTAGTGGAGATGGGATACAATGAGCAGTTCTTC. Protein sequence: CASSSLVEMGYNEQFF.

This CDR3 is CATSRESLVGGYTF. The DNA for the CDR3 is TGTGCCACCAGCAGAGAATCCCTTGTTGGTGGCTACACCTTC. V and J are TRBV15 and TRBJ1-2; D gene ambiguous. This CDR3 is 14 amino acids long. Germline values: CDR1 LNHNV, CDR2 YYDKDF (reference sequence). Trimming shortened V by 0 bases and J by 7 bases, and 12 bases separated the two germline ends.

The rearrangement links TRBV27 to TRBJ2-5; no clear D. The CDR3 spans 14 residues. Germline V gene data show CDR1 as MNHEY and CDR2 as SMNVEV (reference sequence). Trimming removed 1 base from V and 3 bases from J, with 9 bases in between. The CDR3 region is CASSLFAGKETQYF. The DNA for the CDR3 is TGTGCCAGCAGTTTATTCGCAGGCAAAGAGACCCAGTACTTC.

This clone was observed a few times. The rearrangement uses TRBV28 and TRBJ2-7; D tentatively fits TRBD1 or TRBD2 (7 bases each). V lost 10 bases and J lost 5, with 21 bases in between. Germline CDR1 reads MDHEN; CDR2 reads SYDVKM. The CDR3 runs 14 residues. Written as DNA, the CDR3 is TGTGCCACCGAGGGGGCGGGAGTCCTCAACGAGCAGTACTTC. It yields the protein CATEGAGVLNEQYF.

The CDR3 spells CASSEGRDWAQETQYF. The CDR3 bases are TGTGCCAGCAGTGAAGGGCGAGACTGGGCCCAAGAGACCCAGTACTTC. The chain recombines TRBV6-1 with TRBJ2-5; unclear D gene. The length of the CDR3 is 16 residues. The V end was cut by 1 base, the J end by 1 base, with 13 bases between. Germline loops: CDR1 MNHNS, CDR2 SASEGT.

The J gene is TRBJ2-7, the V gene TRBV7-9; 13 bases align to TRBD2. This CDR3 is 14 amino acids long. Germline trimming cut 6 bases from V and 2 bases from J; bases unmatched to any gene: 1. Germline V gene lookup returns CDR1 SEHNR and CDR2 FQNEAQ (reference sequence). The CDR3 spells CASSGLAGAYEQYF. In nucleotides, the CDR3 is TGTGCCAGCAGTGGACTAGCGGGGGCCTACGAGCAGTACTTC.

The CDR3 loop is CASSELEASRLGYTF. The CDR3 nucleotides are TGTGCCAGCAGTGAACTGGAGGCATCCCGACTGGGCTACACCTTC. The gene calls are TRBV6-1 and TRBJ1-2; D remains unclear. V was clipped by 2 bases and J by 8 bases, with 18 bases between them. This CDR3 has 15 amino acids. The V gene's germline CDR1 is MNHNS and CDR2 SASEGT.

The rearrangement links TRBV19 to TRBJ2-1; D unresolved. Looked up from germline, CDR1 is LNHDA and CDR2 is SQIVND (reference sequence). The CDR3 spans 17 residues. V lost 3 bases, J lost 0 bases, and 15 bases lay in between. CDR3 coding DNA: TGTGCCAGTAGTATGCGGACCGACCTGAGCTCCTACAATGAGCAGTTCTTC. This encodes CASSMRTDLSSYNEQFF.

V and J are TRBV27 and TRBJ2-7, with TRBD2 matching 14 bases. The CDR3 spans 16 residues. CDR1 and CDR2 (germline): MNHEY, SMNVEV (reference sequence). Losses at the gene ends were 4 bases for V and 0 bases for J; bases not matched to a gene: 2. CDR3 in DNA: TGTGCCAGCAGTTCGGGACTAGCGGGAGTCTCCTACGAGCAGTACTTC. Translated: CASSSGLAGVSYEQYF.

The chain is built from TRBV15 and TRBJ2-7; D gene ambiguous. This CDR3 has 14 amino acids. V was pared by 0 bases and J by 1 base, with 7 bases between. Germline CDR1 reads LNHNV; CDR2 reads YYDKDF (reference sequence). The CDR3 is CATSRDLVSYEQYF. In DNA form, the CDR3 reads TGTGCCACCAGCAGAGATCTGGTATCCTACGAGCAGTACTTC.

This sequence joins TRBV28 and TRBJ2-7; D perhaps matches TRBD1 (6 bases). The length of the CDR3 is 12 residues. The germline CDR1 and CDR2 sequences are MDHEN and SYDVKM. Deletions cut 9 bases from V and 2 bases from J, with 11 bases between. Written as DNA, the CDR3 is TGTGCCAGTAGACAGGCCCCCTACGAGCAGTACTTC. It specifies CASRQAPYEQYF. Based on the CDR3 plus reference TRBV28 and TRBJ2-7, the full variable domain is DVKVTQSSRYLVKRTGEKVFLECVQDMDHENMFWYRQDPGLGLRLIYFSYDVKMKEKGDIPEGYSVSREKKERFSLILESASTNQTSMYLCASRQAPYEQYFGPGTRLTVT.

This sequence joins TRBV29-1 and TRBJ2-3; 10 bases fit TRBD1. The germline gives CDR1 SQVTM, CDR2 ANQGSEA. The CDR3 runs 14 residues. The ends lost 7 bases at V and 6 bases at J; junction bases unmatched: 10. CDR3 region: CSAETGGEWDTQYF. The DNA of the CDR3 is TGCAGCGCCGAGACAGGGGGCGAATGGGATACGCAGTATTTT.

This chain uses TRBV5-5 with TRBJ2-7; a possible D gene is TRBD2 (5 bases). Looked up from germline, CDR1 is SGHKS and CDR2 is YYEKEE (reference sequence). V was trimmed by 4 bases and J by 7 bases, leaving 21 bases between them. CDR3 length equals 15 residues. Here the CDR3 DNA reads TGTGCCAGCAGCCCCTTCCTTATAGGTCCGGGGGAGCAGTACTTC. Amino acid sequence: CASSPFLIGPGEQYF.

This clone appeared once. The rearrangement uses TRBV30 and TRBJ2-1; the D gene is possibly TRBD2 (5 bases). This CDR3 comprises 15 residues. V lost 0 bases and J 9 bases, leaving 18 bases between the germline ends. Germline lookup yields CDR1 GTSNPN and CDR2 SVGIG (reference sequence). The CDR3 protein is CAWSVLDSDWGEQFF. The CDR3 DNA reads TGTGCCTGGAGTGTCCTTGACTCGGACTGGGGTGAGCAGTTCTTC. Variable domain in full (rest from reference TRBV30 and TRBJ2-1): SQTIHQWPATLVQPVGSPLSLECTVEGTSNPNLYWYRQAAGRGLQLLFYSVGIGQISSEVPQNLSASRPQDRQFILSSKKLLLSDSGFYLCAWSVLDSDWGEQFFGPGTRLTVL.

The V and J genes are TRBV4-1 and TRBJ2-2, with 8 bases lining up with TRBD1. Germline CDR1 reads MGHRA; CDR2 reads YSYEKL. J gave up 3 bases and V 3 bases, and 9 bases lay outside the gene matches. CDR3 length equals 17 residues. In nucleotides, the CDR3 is TGCGCCAGCAGCCAGGCAAGGACAGGGATTCACACCGGGGAGCTGTTTTTT. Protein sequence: CASSQARTGIHTGELFF.

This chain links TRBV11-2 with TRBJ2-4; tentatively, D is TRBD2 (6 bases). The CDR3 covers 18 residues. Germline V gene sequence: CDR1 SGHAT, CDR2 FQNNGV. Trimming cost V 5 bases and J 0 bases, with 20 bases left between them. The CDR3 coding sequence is TGTGCCAGCAGCCGGCGAGCGGGCCTAGATCTAGCCAAAAACATTCAGTACTTC. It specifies CASSRRAGLDLAKNIQYF. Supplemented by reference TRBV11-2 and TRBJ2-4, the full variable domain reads EAGVAQSPRYKIIEKRQSVAFWCNPISGHATLYWYQQILGQGPKLLIQFQNNGVVDDSQLPKDRFSAERLKGVDSTLKIQPAKLEDSAVYLCASSRRAGLDLAKNIQYFGAGTRLSVL.

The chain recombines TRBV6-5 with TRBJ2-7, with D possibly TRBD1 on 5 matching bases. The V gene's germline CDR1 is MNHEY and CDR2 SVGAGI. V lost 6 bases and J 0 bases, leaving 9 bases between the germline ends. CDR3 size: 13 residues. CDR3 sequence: CASSQQASYEQYF. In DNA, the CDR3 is TGTGCCAGCAGCCAACAGGCCTCCTACGAGCAGTACTTC.

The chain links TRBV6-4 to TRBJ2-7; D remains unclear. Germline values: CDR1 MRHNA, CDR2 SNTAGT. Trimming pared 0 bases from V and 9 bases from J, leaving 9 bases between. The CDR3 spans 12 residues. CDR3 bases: TGTGCCAGCAGTGACTCGGGGTGCGTGCAGTACTTC. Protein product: CASSDSGCVQYF.

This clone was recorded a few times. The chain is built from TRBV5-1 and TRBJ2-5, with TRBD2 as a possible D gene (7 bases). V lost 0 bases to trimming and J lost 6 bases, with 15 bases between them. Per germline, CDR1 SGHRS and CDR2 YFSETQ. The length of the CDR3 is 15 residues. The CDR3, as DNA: TGCGCCAGCAGCTTGGAGGGGACGGGGGGCAAGACCCAGTACTTC. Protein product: CASSLEGTGGKTQYF.

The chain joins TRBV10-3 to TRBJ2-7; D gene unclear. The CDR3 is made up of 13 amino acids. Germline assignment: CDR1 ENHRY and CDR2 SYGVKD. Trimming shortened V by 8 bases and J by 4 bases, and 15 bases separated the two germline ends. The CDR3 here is CAIAPGSFYEQYF. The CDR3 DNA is TGTGCCATCGCTCCTGGTTCCTTTTACGAGCAGTACTTC.

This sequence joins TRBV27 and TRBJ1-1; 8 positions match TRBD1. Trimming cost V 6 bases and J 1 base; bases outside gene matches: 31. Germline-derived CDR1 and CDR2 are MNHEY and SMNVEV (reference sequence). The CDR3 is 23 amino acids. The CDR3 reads CASRPLVIRDRSMWFVENTEAFF. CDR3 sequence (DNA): TGTGCCAGCAGACCCTTAGTAATTAGGGACAGGAGCATGTGGTTTGTAGAGAACACTGAAGCTTTCTTT.

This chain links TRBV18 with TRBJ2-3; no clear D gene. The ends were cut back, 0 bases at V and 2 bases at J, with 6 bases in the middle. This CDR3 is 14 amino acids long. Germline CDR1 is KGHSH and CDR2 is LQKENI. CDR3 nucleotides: TGTGCCAGCTCACCACCGAGGTCCACAGATACGCAGTATTTT. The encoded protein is CASSPPRSTDTQYF.